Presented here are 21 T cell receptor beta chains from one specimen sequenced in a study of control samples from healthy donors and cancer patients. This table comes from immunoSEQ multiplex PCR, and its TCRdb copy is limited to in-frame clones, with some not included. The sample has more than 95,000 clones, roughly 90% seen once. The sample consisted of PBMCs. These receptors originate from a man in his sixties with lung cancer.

The CDR3 DNA reads TGTGCCAGCAGCCAAGCCCCCAATAGTCTGAGGTGGTTTATTTACGAGCAGTACTTC. This encodes CASSQAPNSLRWFIYEQYF. The rearrangement uses TRBV14 and TRBJ2-7; no clear D. V was cut by 1 base and J by 4 bases, with 26 bases left in between. Germline V gene lookup returns CDR1 SGHDN and CDR2 FVKESK. This CDR3 is 19 amino acids long. Full variable domain (rest looked up from reference TRBV14 and TRBJ2-7): EAGVTQFPSHSVIEKGQTVTLRCDPISGHDNLYWYRRVMGKEIKFLLHFVKESKQDESGMPNNRFLAERTGGTYSTLKVQPAELEDSGVYFCASSQAPNSLRWFIYEQYFGPGTRLTVT.

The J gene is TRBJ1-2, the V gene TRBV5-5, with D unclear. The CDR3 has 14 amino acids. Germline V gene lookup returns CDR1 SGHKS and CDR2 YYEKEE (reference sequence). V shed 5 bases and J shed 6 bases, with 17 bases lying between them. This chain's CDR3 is CASSPTLGSNGYTF. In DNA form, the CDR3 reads TGTGCCAGCAGTCCGACGTTGGGGTCAAATGGCTACACCTTC.

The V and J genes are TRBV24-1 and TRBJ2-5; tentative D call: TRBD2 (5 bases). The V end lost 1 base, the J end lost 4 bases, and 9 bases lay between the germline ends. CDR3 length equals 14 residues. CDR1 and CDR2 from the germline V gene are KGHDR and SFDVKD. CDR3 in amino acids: CATSDFARGETQYF. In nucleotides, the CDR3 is TGTGCCACCAGTGATTTCGCCCGGGGAGAGACCCAGTACTTC.

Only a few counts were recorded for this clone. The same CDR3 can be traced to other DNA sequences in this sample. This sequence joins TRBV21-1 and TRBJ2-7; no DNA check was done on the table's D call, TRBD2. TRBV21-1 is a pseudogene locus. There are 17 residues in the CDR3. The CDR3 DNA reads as TGTGCCAGCAGCAAAGGGGGGGTTCGGGCGGCCTCCTACGAGCAGTACGTC. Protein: CASSKGGVRAASYEQYV.

The CDR3 spells CASSQALFSNQPQHF. The CDR3 nucleotides are TGTGCCAGCAGCCAAGCACTTTTCAGCAATCAGCCCCAGCATTTT. The genes are TRBV5-8 and TRBJ1-5; no reliable D call. The CDR3 consists of 15 residues. Trimming cost V 4 bases and J 1 base, with 12 bases left between them. Germline CDR1 is SGHTS and CDR2 is YDEGEE. Drawing the rest from reference TRBV5-8 and TRBJ1-5, the complete variable domain is EAGVTQSPTHLIKTRGQQATLRCSPISGHTSVYWYQQALGLGLQFLLWYDEGEERNRGNFPPRFSGRQFPNYSSELNVNALELEDSALYLCASSQALFSNQPQHFGDGTRLSIL.

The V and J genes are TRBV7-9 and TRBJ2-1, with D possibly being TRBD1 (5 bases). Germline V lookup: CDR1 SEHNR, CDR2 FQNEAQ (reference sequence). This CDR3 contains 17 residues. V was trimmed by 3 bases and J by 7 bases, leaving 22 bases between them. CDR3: CASSFYPDRRAMNEQFF. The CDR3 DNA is TGTGCCAGCAGCTTTTACCCCGACAGAAGGGCGATGAATGAGCAGTTCTTC.

CDR3 DNA: TGTGCCAGCAGCCCCAGAGTCGGCGGACGCTTCTCCTACGAGCAGTACTTC. Protein: CASSPRVGGRFSYEQYF. The chain carries TRBV3-1 (or the pseudogene TRBV3-2) and TRBJ2-7; D not certain. Per the germline V gene, CDR1 is LGHDT and CDR2 is YNNKEL (reference sequence). This CDR3 has 17 residues. Trimming took 4 bases from V and 0 from J, leaving 19 bases between them.

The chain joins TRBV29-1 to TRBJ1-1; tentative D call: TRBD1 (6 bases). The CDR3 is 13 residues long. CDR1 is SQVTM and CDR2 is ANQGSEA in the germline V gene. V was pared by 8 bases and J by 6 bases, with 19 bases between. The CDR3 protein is CSSYSRGPPEAFF. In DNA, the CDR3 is TGCAGCTCTTACAGTCGGGGGCCGCCTGAAGCTTTCTTT.

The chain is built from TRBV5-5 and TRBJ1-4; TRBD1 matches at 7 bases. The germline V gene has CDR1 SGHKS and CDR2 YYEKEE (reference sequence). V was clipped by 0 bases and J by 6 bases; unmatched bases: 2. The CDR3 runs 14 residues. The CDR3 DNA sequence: TGTGCCAGCAGCTTGGGACAGGGAGATGAAAAACTGTTTTTT. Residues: CASSLGQGDEKLFF.

For the CDR3, the DNA is TGTGCCAGCAGCCGGGGGGGAGGCTCTGGAAACACCATATATTTT. Protein product: CASSRGGGSGNTIYF. V is TRBV5-4 and J is TRBJ1-3; weak D call: TRBD1 (5 bases). V lost 4 bases and J lost 0, with 11 bases in between. CDR3 size: 15 residues. CDR1 is SGHNT, CDR2 YYREEE, per germline (reference sequence).

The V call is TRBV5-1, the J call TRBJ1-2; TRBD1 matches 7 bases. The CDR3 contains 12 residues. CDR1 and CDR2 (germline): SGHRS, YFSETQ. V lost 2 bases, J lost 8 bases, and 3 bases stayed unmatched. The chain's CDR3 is CASSLGTEGYTF. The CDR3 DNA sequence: TGCGCCAGCAGCTTAGGGACAGAGGGCTACACCTTC.

CDR3 loop: CASSSTINYGYTF. The DNA for the CDR3 is TGCGCCAGCAGCTCCACCATTAACTATGGCTACACCTTC. The genes are TRBV5-1 and TRBJ1-2; D call uncertain. This CDR3 spans 13 amino acids. Germline-derived CDR1 and CDR2 are SGHRS and YFSETQ. Trimming took 3 bases from V and 1 from J, leaving 7 bases between them.

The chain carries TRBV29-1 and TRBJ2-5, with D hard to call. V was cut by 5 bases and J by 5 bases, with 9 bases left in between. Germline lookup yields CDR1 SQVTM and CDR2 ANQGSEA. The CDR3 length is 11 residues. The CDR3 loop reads CSVMEWETQYF. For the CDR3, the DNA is TGCAGCGTTATGGAATGGGAGACCCAGTACTTC.

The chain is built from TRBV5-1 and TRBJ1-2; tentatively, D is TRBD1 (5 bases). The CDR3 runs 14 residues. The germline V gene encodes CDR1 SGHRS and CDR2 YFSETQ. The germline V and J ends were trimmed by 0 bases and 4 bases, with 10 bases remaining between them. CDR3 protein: CASSLDRTVYGYTF. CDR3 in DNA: TGCGCCAGCAGCTTGGACAGGACGGTCTATGGCTACACCTTC.

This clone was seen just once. The CDR3 sequence: CASSRGRWEPPLHF. DNA for the CDR3: TGTGCCAGCAGCCGAGGACGGTGGGAACCACCCCTCCACTTT. The chain employs TRBV6-5 and TRBJ1-6, with D uncertain. The CDR3 consists of 14 residues. V shed 6 bases and J shed 11 bases, with 17 bases lying between them. Germline V gene sequence: CDR1 MNHEY, CDR2 SVGAGI.

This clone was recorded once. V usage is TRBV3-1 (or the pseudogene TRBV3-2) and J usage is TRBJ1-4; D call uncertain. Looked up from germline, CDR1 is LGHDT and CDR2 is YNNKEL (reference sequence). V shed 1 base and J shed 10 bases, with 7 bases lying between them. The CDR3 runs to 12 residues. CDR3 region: CASSQVGAKLFF. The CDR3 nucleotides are TGTGCCAGCAGCCAAGTAGGCGCAAAACTGTTTTTT.

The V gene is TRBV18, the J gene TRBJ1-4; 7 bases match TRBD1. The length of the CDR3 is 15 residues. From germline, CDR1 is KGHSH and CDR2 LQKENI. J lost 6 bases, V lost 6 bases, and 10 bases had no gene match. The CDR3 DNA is TGTGCCAGCTCCCCGAGAGGGGGCGGGGATGAAAAACTGTTTTTT. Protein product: CASSPRGGGDEKLFF. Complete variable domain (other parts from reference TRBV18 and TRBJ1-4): NAGVMQNPRHLVRRRGQEARLRCSPMKGHSHVYWYRQLPEEGLKFMVYLQKENIIDESGMPKERFSAEFPKEGPSILRIQQVVRGDSAAYFCASSPRGGGDEKLFFGSGTQLSVL.

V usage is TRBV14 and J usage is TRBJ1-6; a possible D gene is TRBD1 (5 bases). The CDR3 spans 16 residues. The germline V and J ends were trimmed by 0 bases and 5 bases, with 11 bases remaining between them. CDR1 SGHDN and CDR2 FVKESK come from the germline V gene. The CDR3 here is CASSQDRGTHNSPLHF. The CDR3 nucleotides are TGTGCCAGCAGCCAAGATCGGGGCACCCATAATTCACCCCTCCACTTT. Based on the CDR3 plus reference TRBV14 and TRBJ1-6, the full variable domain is EAGVTQFPSHSVIEKGQTVTLRCDPISGHDNLYWYRRVMGKEIKFLLHFVKESKQDESGMPNNRFLAERTGGTYSTLKVQPAELEDSGVYFCASSQDRGTHNSPLHFGNGTRLTVT.

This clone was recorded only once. CDR3 DNA sequence: TGTGCCAGCAGCTTGGGACAGAGATACTACTCCTACAATGAGCAGTTCTTC. Residues: CASSLGQRYYSYNEQFF. The rearrangement joins TRBV5-6 to TRBJ2-1; maybe TRBD1 (5 bases). With 0 bases removed from V and 0 bases from J, the gap between germline ends came to 13 bases. The CDR3 has 17 residues. The germline V gene encodes CDR1 SGHDT and CDR2 YYEEEE.

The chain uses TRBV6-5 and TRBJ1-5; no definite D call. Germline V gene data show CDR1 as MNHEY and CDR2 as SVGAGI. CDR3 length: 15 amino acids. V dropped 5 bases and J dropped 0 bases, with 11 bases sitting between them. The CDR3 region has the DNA TGTGCCAGCAGTACGGACTTCAGTAGCAATCAGCCCCAGCATTTT. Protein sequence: CASSTDFSSNQPQHF.

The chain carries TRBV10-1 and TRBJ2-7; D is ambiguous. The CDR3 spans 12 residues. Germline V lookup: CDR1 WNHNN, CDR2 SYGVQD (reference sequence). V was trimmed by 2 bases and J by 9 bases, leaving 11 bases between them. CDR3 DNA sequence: TGCGCCAGCAGTGAGAATCTGGACGGGCAGTACTTC. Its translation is CASSENLDGQYF.